Following are 25 T cell receptor beta chains from one sample sequenced in a study of blood T cell repertoires in COVID-19. TCRdb keeps only in-frame clones here, not all; method: immunoSEQ multiplex PCR. The sample includes about 130,000 clones, around 80% of them seen just once. Sequenced input: peripheral blood. All receptors derive from a man aged 70 or older with acute or convalescent COVID-19.

CDR3 DNA: TGTGCCTGGAGCACAGGGGCGAGCTCCTATAATTCACCCCTCCACTTT. It specifies CAWSTGASSYNSPLHF. The chain couples TRBV30 to TRBJ1-6, with 7 bases lining up with TRBD1. The CDR3 consists of 16 residues. With V trimmed by 3 bases and J by 0 bases, 5 bases remained unmatched. CDR1 is GTSNPN and CDR2 is SVGIG in the germline V gene (reference sequence).

The chain is built from TRBV5-6 and TRBJ2-1, with D perhaps TRBD2 (6 bases). The CDR3 loop spans 11 amino acids. Germline CDR1 reads SGHDT; CDR2 reads YYEEEE. Trimming pared 3 bases from V and 8 bases from J, leaving 6 bases between. CDR3 sequence: CASSWGDEQFF. The CDR3 region has the DNA TGTGCCAGCAGCTGGGGGGATGAGCAGTTCTTC.

J is TRBJ2-7 and V is TRBV6-5; D may be TRBD1 (6 bases). Per germline, CDR1 MNHEY and CDR2 SVGAGI. The CDR3 is made up of 15 amino acids. Trimming left V 0 bases short and J 6 bases short, with 15 bases between. CDR3 loop: CASSYSWQGSSEQYF. For the CDR3, the DNA is TGTGCCAGCAGTTACTCGTGGCAGGGGTCGTCCGAGCAGTACTTC.

This chain connects TRBV28 to TRBJ2-5; D call uncertain. Germline V gene data show CDR1 as MDHEN and CDR2 as SYDVKM. The CDR3 contains 12 residues. CDR3 bases: TGTGCTACCAAAGAGAACCAAGAGACCCAGTACTTC. Translated: CATKENQETQYF.

The chain has TRBV7-3 and TRBJ1-3, with 7 bases fitting TRBD1. Germline V lookup: CDR1 SGHTA, CDR2 FQGTGA. The CDR3 sequence is 15 residues long. Trimming at V came to 4 bases and at J to 1 base, leaving 4 bases not matched to a gene. The CDR3 coding sequence is TGTGCCAGCAGCTCTCCGACAGGGTCTGGAAACACCATATATTTT. Translated, it gives CASSSPTGSGNTIYF.

This clone has just a few counts. The V call is TRBV2, the J call TRBJ1-2; unclear D gene. The CDR3 sequence is 14 residues long. CDR1 is SNHLY and CDR2 is FYNNEI in the germline V gene. Trimming took 2 bases from V and 2 from J, leaving 9 bases between them. The CDR3 here is CASSEYRENYGYTF. CDR3 coding DNA: TGTGCCAGCAGTGAATATCGGGAGAACTATGGCTACACCTTC.

The chain combines TRBV19 with TRBJ1-5; the match to TRBD1 covers 7 bases. The CDR3 loop spans 15 amino acids. J lost 5 bases, V lost 3 bases, and 7 bases had no gene match. CDR1 is LNHDA, CDR2 SQIVND, per germline (reference sequence). The CDR3 loop is CASSMSQGVDQPQHF. CDR3 DNA: TGTGCCAGTAGTATGTCTCAGGGGGTAGATCAGCCCCAGCATTTT.

CDR3 amino acids: CASSLGPRHQVIGYTF. The CDR3 DNA follows: TGTGCCAGCAGCTTAGGCCCCAGGCACCAAGTTATTGGCTACACCTTC. The V gene is TRBV11-2, the J gene TRBJ1-2; D is uncertain. The CDR3 has 16 amino acids. V was cut by 1 base and J by 7 bases, with 19 bases left in between. CDR1 SGHAT and CDR2 FQNNGV come from the germline V gene. The entire variable domain, with the rest obtained from reference TRBV11-2 and TRBJ1-2, is as follows: EAGVAQSPRYKIIEKRQSVAFWCNPISGHATLYWYQQILGQGPKLLIQFQNNGVVDDSQLPKDRFSAERLKGVDSTLKIQPAKLEDSAVYLCASSLGPRHQVIGYTFGSGTRLTVV.

In its sample, this clone was seen a few times. The chain employs TRBV6-5 and TRBJ2-7; TRBD1 aligns across 9 bases. Germline V lookup: CDR1 MNHEY, CDR2 SVGAGI. With 5 bases clipped from V and 3 bases from J, the junction kept 8 bases outside the gene matches. The CDR3 sequence is 15 residues long. The CDR3 bases are TGTGCCAGCAGTCGCGCGGCGGACAGGGGCTACGAGCAGTACTTC. Translated: CASSRAADRGYEQYF.

The chain recombines TRBV6-2 or TRBV6-3 with TRBJ2-2; TRBD2 aligns across 8 bases. CDR3 length: 17 residues. J gave up 7 bases and V 3 bases, and 13 bases lay outside the gene matches. Looked up from germline, CDR1 is MNHEY and CDR2 is SVGEGT. CDR3 in amino acids: CASSYSQSRGGDGELFF. CDR3 nucleotides: TGTGCCAGCAGTTATTCCCAAAGCCGGGGGGGCGACGGGGAGCTGTTTTTT.

The chain is built from TRBV19 and TRBJ2-7, with D uncertain. The germline CDR1 and CDR2 sequences are LNHDA and SQIVND (reference sequence). The length of the CDR3 is 14 residues. V lost 5 bases and J lost 3, with 14 bases in between. The CDR3 sequence is CASSATPTGYEQYF. Written as DNA, the CDR3 is TGTGCCAGTAGTGCCACCCCGACGGGCTACGAGCAGTACTTC.

The rearrangement uses TRBV5-1 and TRBJ2-7, with TRBD1 matching over 8 bases. CDR3 size: 14 residues. V lost 4 bases, J lost 8 bases, and 11 bases stayed unmatched. From germline, CDR1 is SGHRS and CDR2 YFSETQ. This CDR3 reads CASSPGQGRGKQYF. The DNA for the CDR3 is TGCGCCAGCAGCCCAGGACAGGGCCGAGGAAAGCAGTACTTC.

The chain joins TRBV5-1 to TRBJ2-2, with TRBD1 identical over 7 bases. CDR1 and CDR2 from the germline V gene are SGHRS and YFSETQ. Trimming removed 5 bases from V and 0 bases from J; junction bases left unmatched: 4. This CDR3 region has 15 residues. The CDR3 here is CASRKGQTNTGELFF. CDR3 nucleotides: TGCGCCAGCAGAAAGGGACAGACGAACACCGGGGAGCTGTTTTTT.

The rearrangement uses TRBV10-1 and TRBJ2-2, with D possibly TRBD1 on 6 matching bases. V was trimmed by 4 bases and J by 5 bases, leaving 14 bases between them. Germline V CDR1 and CDR2: WNHNN, SYGVQD (reference sequence). The CDR3 has 15 amino acids. CDR3 nucleotide sequence: TGCGCCAGCAGTGCTACGGACAGTCTTACCGGGGAGCTGTTTTTT. This codes for CASSATDSLTGELFF.

The J gene is TRBJ2-7, the V gene TRBV18, with TRBD2 matching over 11 bases. Losses at the gene ends were 2 bases for V and 2 bases for J; bases not matched to a gene: 2. The germline V gene has CDR1 KGHSH and CDR2 LQKENI. This CDR3 contains 15 residues. The CDR3 nucleotides read TGTGCCAGCTCACCAGGGACTAGCGGAACCTACGAGCAGTACTTC. This translates into CASSPGTSGTYEQYF.

This clone was recorded many times. The chain combines TRBV28 with TRBJ2-1, with 9 bases aligning to TRBD2. This CDR3 spans 16 amino acids. Germline V gene data show CDR1 as MDHEN and CDR2 as SYDVKM. V was pared by 2 bases and J by 7 bases, with 9 bases of the junction left unmatched. The DNA of the CDR3 is TGTGCCAGCAGTTTAGGTTCGCGGGGGGGAGTGAATGAGCAGTTCTTC. It specifies CASSLGSRGGVNEQFF.

V and J are TRBV19 and TRBJ2-2, with TRBD2 matching 7 bases. The CDR3 length is 18 residues. In germline, CDR1 is LNHDA, CDR2 SQIVND (reference sequence). V was pared by 6 bases and J by 9 bases, with 22 bases of the junction left unmatched. In DNA form, the CDR3 reads TGTGCCAGTAGCAAAAAACCCAAGCGGGGCCTCGATCCGAGGGAGCTGTTTTTT. This sequence encodes CASSKKPKRGLDPRELFF.

The chain combines TRBV10-2 with TRBJ1-2, with a tentative D call TRBD1 (5 bases). The CDR3 sequence is 12 residues long. Looked up from germline, CDR1 is WSHSY and CDR2 is SAAADI. Trimming stripped 4 bases from V and 4 bases from J, with 7 bases between. In nucleotides, the CDR3 is TGCGCCAGCAGTGCGGACACCTATGGCTACACCTTC. It specifies CASSADTYGYTF.

The genes are TRBV6-5 and TRBJ1-2, with D maybe TRBD1 (5 bases). The CDR3 is made up of 14 amino acids. Germline loops: CDR1 MNHEY, CDR2 SVGAGI. Between the trimmed V and J ends, which lost 3 bases and 8 bases, there was a span of 16 bases. This CDR3 reads CASSYSDRKKGYTF. In nucleotides, the CDR3 is TGTGCCAGCAGTTATTCCGACAGAAAAAAGGGCTACACCTTC.

This clone showed up just once. CDR3 bases: TGTGCCAGCAGCTCAGGACAGGGGACCTACGAGCAGTACTTC. Amino acid sequence: CASSSGQGTYEQYF. V and J are TRBV11-3 and TRBJ2-7; TRBD1 matches at 9 bases. The germline V gene has CDR1 SGHNT and CDR2 YENEEA. Losses at the gene ends were 4 bases for V and 2 bases for J; bases not matched to a gene: 3. The CDR3 has 14 residues.

In this sample, this clone turned up a few times. V usage is TRBV10-3 and J usage is TRBJ1-5, with TRBD1 as a possible D gene (6 bases). CDR3 length equals 16 residues. Per germline, CDR1 ENHRY and CDR2 SYGVKD. Trimming took 0 bases from V and 0 from J, leaving 9 bases between them. CDR3 sequence: CAISESGGYSNQPQHF. CDR3 coding DNA: TGTGCCATCAGTGAGTCAGGGGGATATAGCAATCAGCCCCAGCATTTT.

This chain links TRBV5-1 with TRBJ2-3; 8 positions agree with TRBD1. CDR3 length equals 15 residues. The junction had 4 bases not matched to a gene; V was cut back by 4 bases and J by 0 bases. Per germline, CDR1 SGHRS and CDR2 YFSETQ. The CDR3 here is CASSEDRASTDTQYF. The DNA of the CDR3 is TGCGCCAGCAGCGAGGACAGGGCTAGCACAGATACGCAGTATTTT.

V usage is TRBV24-1 and J usage is TRBJ1-2, with a tentative D call TRBD1 (5 bases). This CDR3 is built from 14 residues. Germline lookup yields CDR1 KGHDR and CDR2 SFDVKD. V lost 4 bases to trimming and J lost 2 bases, with 10 bases between them. The chain's CDR3 is CATSDPQGNYGYTF. CDR3 DNA: TGTGCCACCAGTGACCCCCAGGGAAACTATGGCTACACCTTC.

Here the CDR3 DNA reads TGTGCCAGTAGTATCAACAGCCTTAGCAATCAGCCCCAGCATTTT. Amino acid sequence: CASSINSLSNQPQHF. V gene TRBV19 combines with J gene TRBJ1-5; no clear D. This CDR3 is built from 15 residues. Germline V gives CDR1 LNHDA, CDR2 SQIVND (reference sequence). V was clipped by 3 bases and J by 0 bases, with 9 bases between them.

The chain joins TRBV5-8 to TRBJ2-1; no clear D gene. The CDR3 is made up of 11 amino acids. The V gene's germline CDR1 is SGHTS and CDR2 YDEGEE. The germline V and J ends were trimmed by 5 bases and 9 bases, with 9 bases remaining between them. CDR3 sequence reads: CASRQVTEQFF. CDR3 bases: TGTGCCAGCAGGCAGGTCACTGAGCAGTTCTTC. The variable domain in full, with the rest retrieved from reference TRBV5-8 and TRBJ2-1, is EAGVTQSPTHLIKTRGQQATLRCSPISGHTSVYWYQQALGLGLQFLLWYDEGEERNRGNFPPRFSGRQFPNYSSELNVNALELEDSALYLCASRQVTEQFFGPGTRLTVL.